This T cell receptor (beta chain) was recovered during a study of blood T cell repertoires in COVID-19. Looking at the study overall: Acute and convalescent COVID-19 specimens originated in the United States, Italy and Spain.

The CDR3 sequence is 16 residues long. Germline CDR1 is MRHNA and CDR2 is SNTAGT. J lost 6 bases, V lost 4 bases, and 10 bases had no gene match. Generated by immunoSEQ multiplex PCR, the TCRdb table keeps only in-frame clones and is missing some. The sample has about 180,000 clones; roughly 82% are singletons. The V gene is TRBV6-4, the J gene TRBJ2-1; 9 bases align to TRBD1. The sequenced material came from PBMCs or T cells enriched from blood (not recorded which). This receptor was taken from a woman in her twenties or thirties who had recovered from COVID-19. The CDR3 DNA follows: TGTGCCAGCAGTGTTGAGGCGGGACAGGGTTTCAATGAGCAGTTCTTC. It codes for CASSVEAGQGFNEQFF.